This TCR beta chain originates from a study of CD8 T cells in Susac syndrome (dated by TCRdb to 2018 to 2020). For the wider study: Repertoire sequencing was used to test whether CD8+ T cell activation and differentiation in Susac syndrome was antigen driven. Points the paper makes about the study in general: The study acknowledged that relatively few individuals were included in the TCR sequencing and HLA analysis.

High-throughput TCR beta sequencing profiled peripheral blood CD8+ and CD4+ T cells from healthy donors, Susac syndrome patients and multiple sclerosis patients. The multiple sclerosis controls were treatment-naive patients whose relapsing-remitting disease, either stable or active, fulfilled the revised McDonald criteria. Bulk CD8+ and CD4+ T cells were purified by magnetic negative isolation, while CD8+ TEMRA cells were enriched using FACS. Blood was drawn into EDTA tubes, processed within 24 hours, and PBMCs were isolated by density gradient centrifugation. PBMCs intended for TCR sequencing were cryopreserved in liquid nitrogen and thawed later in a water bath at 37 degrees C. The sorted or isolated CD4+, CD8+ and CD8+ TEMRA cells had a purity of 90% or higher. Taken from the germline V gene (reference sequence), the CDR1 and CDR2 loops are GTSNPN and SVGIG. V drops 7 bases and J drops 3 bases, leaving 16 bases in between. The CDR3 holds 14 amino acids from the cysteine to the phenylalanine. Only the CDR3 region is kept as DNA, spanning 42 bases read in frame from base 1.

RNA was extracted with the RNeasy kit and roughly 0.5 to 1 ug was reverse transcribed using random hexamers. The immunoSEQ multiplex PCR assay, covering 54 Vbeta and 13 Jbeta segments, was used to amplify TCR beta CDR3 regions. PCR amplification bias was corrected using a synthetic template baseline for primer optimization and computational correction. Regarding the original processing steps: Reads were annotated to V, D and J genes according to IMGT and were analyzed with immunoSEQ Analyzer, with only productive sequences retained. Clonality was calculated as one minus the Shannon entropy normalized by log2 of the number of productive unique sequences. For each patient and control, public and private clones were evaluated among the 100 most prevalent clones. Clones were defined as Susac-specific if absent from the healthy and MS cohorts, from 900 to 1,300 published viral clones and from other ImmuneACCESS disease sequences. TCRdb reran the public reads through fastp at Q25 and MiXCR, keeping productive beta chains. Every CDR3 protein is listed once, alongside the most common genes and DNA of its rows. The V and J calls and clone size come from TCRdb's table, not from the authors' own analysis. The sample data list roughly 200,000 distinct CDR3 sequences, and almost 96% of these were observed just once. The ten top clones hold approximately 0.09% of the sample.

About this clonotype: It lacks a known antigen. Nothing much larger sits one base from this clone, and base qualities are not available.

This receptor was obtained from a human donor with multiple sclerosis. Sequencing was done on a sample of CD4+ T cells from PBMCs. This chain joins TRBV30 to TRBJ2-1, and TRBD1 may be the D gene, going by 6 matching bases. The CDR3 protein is CAYTGKMNYNEQFF. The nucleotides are TGTGCCTACACAGGGAAGATGAACTACAATGAGCAGTTCTTC.